The sample holds one count of the clone carrying this TCR beta chain. Antigen unknown. The data were taken from a study of OX40 agonist ivuxolimab in advanced cancers. Study-wide context: Averaging around 60 years in age, with a range of about 20 to 90, the cohort was about 86% male. Three dose-escalation patients had partial responses: one with hepatocellular carcinoma and two with cutaneous melanoma. Findings of the study overall: CD8+ T cells showed, on average, more clonal expansion than CD4+ cells. In a subset of nonresponders, normalized T-cell clonal expansion was also low.

Germline CDR1 and CDR2: SGHRS and YFSETQ. Between the trimmed V and J ends, which lost 4 bases and 0 bases, there was a span of 17 bases. The length of the CDR3 is 16 residues. Profiling relied on immunoSEQ multiplex PCR, and the TCRdb table lists in-frame clones only, not all of them. Of approximately 110,000 clones detected, less than 95% appear once; the ten largest clones hold 0.65% to 0.9%. The TCR sequence derives from an adult with an advanced solid tumor such as melanoma, head and neck, liver or kidney cancer. The sample here was CD4+ or CD8+ T cells sorted from blood, taken in a trial of the OX40 agonist ivuxolimab. The chain carries TRBV5-1 and TRBJ2-7; the D gene is possibly TRBD1 (5 bases). The CDR3 protein is CASSATMDTLSYEQYF. The CDR3 DNA is TGCGCCAGCAGCGCAACTATGGACACTCTCTCCTACGAGCAGTACTTC.